The 6 T cell receptor beta chains reported below all come from one sample, sequenced in a study of blood T cells in healthy people across ages. A J-beta primer mix and a sample-barcoded 5' primer were used in a second PCR of roughly 7 to 12 cycles. TCRdb re-called the 5' RACE reads with MiXCR, one entry per CDR3 protein. The sample has 800,000 to 1,300,000 distinct CDR3 sequences; almost 25% are singletons. This sample was shared with a second study, whose subject was T cells of mothers and their children.

The source material was blood. All receptors derive from a girl aged 2 to 10 in good health.

This clonotype appeared a few times. The V call is TRBV6-5, the J call TRBJ2-1; TRBD1 matches at 12 bases. There are 15 residues in the CDR3. CDR1 and CDR2 (germline): MNHEY, SVGAGI. The trim removed 3 bases at V and 6 bases at J, leaving 3 bases unmatched. Written as DNA, the CDR3 is TGTGCCAGCAGTTATGGGGACAGGGGGCTCAATGAGCAGTTCTTC. Amino acids: CASSYGDRGLNEQFF.

The V gene is TRBV12-3 or TRBV12-4, the J gene TRBJ2-1; 8 bases fit TRBD2. With 3 bases clipped from V and 9 bases from J, the junction kept 13 bases outside the gene matches. The CDR3 length is 16 residues. The CDR3 protein is CASSLLAGLAGTEQFF. CDR3 DNA sequence: TGTGCCAGCAGTTTGCTAGCGGGCCTAGCCGGCACTGAGCAGTTCTTC.

The chain couples TRBV7-9 to TRBJ1-4; possibly TRBD1 for D (6 bases). CDR3 length equals 17 residues. Looked up from germline, CDR1 is SEHNR and CDR2 is FQNEAQ (reference sequence). V lost 5 bases and J lost 0, with 16 bases in between. CDR3 nucleotides: TGTGCCAGCAGCGAACCCCGGGGGGCCGCAACTAATGAAAAACTGTTTTTT. This encodes CASSEPRGAATNEKLFF.

The chain uses TRBV11-2 and TRBJ2-1; TRBD2 is a possible D gene (5 bases). The germline V gene has CDR1 SGHAT and CDR2 FQNNGV. The CDR3 is 14 residues long. With 4 bases removed from V and 9 bases from J, the gap between germline ends came to 16 bases. The CDR3, as DNA: TGTGCCAGCAGCTCCCAGAATAGCGAAGGTGAGCAGTTCTTC. Protein sequence: CASSSQNSEGEQFF.

This sequence joins TRBV20-1 and TRBJ1-1; D gene uncertain. The V gene's germline CDR1 is DFQATT and CDR2 SNEGSKA (reference sequence). There are 16 residues in the CDR3. Trimming pared 4 bases from V and 0 bases from J, leaving 18 bases between. The chain's CDR3 is CSAISSQALLNTEAFF. The DNA for the CDR3 is TGCAGTGCTATAAGTTCCCAGGCCCTTTTGAACACTGAAGCTTTCTTT.

The chain carries TRBV4-2 and TRBJ1-1, with D possibly TRBD1 on 5 matching bases. The CDR3 contains 17 residues. The germline V gene encodes CDR1 LGHNA and CDR2 YNFKEQ. Between the trimmed V and J ends, which lost 0 bases and 0 bases, there was a span of 14 bases. The CDR3 DNA is TGTGCCAGCAGCCAAGATCAGGGCCTGTACATGAACACTGAAGCTTTCTTT. Residues: CASSQDQGLYMNTEAFF.